This TCR beta chain was retrieved from a study of blood T cells in healthy people across ages. V lost 4 bases and J lost 7; bases outside the gene matches: 3. Per the germline V gene, CDR1 is SEHNR and CDR2 is FQNEAQ (reference sequence). This CDR3 contains 13 residues. The authors ran a second PCR of 7 to 11 cycles using a sample-barcoded 5' primer and a J-beta primer mix. Each cDNA was tagged by a template-switch adaptor containing 12 random nucleotides. Each CDR3 protein is one row after TCRdb ran MiXCR on the 5' RACE reads. This table has 750,000 to 1,000,000 distinct CDR3 sequences, almost 30% appearing once. Note on this clonotype: Its target is not known.

Study-wide results and limits: Investigators viewed diversity estimates from one million T cells as underestimates, the study reported.

This sample was also put to use in a study of T cells of mothers and their children.

The sequence came from a woman in her 40s in good health. Sequenced material: blood. The chain has TRBV7-9 and TRBJ2-1; TRBD2 aligns across 8 bases. DNA for the CDR3: TGTGCCAGCAGCTCCGGGACTAGTAATGAGCAGTTCTTC. Protein product: CASSSGTSNEQFF.